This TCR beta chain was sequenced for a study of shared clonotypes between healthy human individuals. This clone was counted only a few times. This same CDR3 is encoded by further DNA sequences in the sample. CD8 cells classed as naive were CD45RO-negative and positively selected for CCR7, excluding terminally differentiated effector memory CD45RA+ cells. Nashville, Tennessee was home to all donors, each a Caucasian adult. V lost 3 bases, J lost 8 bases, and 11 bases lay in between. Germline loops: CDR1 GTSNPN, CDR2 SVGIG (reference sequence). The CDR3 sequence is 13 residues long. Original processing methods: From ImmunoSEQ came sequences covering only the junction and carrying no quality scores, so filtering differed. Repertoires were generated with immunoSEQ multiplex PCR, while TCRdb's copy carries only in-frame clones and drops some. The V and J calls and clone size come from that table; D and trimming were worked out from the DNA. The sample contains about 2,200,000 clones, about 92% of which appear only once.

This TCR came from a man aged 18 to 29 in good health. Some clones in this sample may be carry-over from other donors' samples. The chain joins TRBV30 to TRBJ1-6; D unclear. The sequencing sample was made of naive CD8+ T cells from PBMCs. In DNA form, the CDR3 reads TGTGCCTGGAGCGTGCTACGGGATTCACCCCTCCACTTT. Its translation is CAWSVLRDSPLHF.